The rows below give T cell receptor beta chains drawn from one sample of a study of blood T cell repertoires in COVID-19. Libraries were prepared by immunoSEQ multiplex PCR; TCRdb keeps only in-frame clonotypes and omits some of them. The sample records 110,000 or so clones, roughly 80% being singletons. Source material: peripheral blood. Receptor source: a man aged 50 to 59 with acute or convalescent COVID-19. CDR3s include the opening cysteine and the closing phenylalanine or tryptophan. Each record gives: J gene, V gene, D gene, clone size, CDR3 DNA, CDR3 protein. D genes are given only for firm matches. The listing skips clone size in some rows; elsewhere it reads once, few, many or a size class.

J: TRBJ1-2
V: TRBV3-1/TRBV3-2
D: TRBD1
size: .
DNA: TGTGCCAGCAGCCAAGGGACGACAGGGCGAGGCTACACCTTC
CDR3: CASSQGTTGRGYTF

J: TRBJ1-2
V: TRBV2
D: .
size: .
DNA: TGTGCCAGCAGTGAAACAGCCCAATCCCACTATGGCTACACCTTC
CDR3: CASSETAQSHYGYTF

J: TRBJ2-3
V: TRBV6-4
D: TRBD2
size: .
DNA: TGTGCCAGCAGTGACTCGACGGGGGGGGCCGATACGCAGTATTTT
CDR3: CASSDSTGGADTQYF

J: TRBJ1-5
V: TRBV2
D: .
size: .
DNA: TGTGCCAGCAGTGTTCTGGGGGCGGAAGTTAGCAATCAGCCCCAGCATTTT
CDR3: CASSVLGAEVSNQPQHF

J: TRBJ2-3
V: TRBV18
D: .
size: .
DNA: TGTGCCAGCTCCCAGGGGCTCGGGACAGATACGCAGTATTTT
CDR3: CASSQGLGTDTQYF

J: TRBJ1-1
V: TRBV3-1/TRBV3-2
D: .
size: .
DNA: TGTGCCAGCAGCCAGCTCCAGGCTAACACTGAAGCTTTCTTT
CDR3: CASSQLQANTEAFF

J: TRBJ1-2
V: TRBV9
D: .
size: .
DNA: TGTGCCAGCAGCTACTTAACTGTTCGGAGCGATGGCTACACCTTC
CDR3: CASSYLTVRSDGYTF

J: TRBJ1-2
V: TRBV6-5
D: .
size: .
DNA: TGTGCCAGCAGCTCCTCAGGGGTCGGCTACACCTTC
CDR3: CASSSSGVGYTF

J: TRBJ1-2
V: TRBV2
D: .
size: .
DNA: TGTGCCAGCAGTGAAATCCGGGGGGACTTGGGCTACACCTTC
CDR3: CASSEIRGDLGYTF

J: TRBJ1-2
V: TRBV4-2
D: .
size: .
DNA: TGTGCCAGCAGCCCCTCGGGAAGTAACTATGGCTACACCTTC
CDR3: CASSPSGSNYGYTF

J: TRBJ2-1
V: TRBV7-3
D: TRBD1
size: .
DNA: TGTGCCAGCAGCTTCAGGGGGAAGGATGAGCAGTTCTTC
CDR3: CASSFRGKDEQFF

J: TRBJ1-5
V: TRBV19
D: TRBD1
size: .
DNA: TGTGCCAGCCTCCGGACAGGGGACAATCAGCCCCAGCATTTT
CDR3: CASLRTGDNQPQHF

J: TRBJ2-5
V: TRBV3-1/TRBV3-2
D: .
size: few
DNA: TGTGCCAGCAGCCAAGAGGGCGGGCCCTGGGAGACCCAGTACTTC
CDR3: CASSQEGGPWETQYF

J: TRBJ2-1
V: TRBV5-1
D: .
size: few
DNA: TGCGCCAGCAGCTTGGAGTTTGATAGATTGAACAATGAGCAGTTCTTC
CDR3: CASSLEFDRLNNEQFF

J: TRBJ2-6
V: TRBV5-1
D: .
size: .
DNA: TGCGCCAGCAGCTTGGTGACAGTTGGGGCCAACGTCCTGACTTTC
CDR3: CASSLVTVGANVLTF

J: TRBJ1-2
V: TRBV3-1/TRBV3-2
D: TRBD1
size: .
DNA: TGTGCCAGCAGCTCAGGACAGGGTTATGGCTACACCTTC
CDR3: CASSSGQGYGYTF

J: TRBJ2-7
V: TRBV27
D: TRBD1
size: .
DNA: TGTGCCAGCAGTTTATCAGTCAGGGGGCACGAGCAGTACTTC
CDR3: CASSLSVRGHEQYF

J: TRBJ2-1
V: TRBV15
D: .
size: .
DNA: TGTGCCACCAGCAGAGATTTACTAGCCTATGAGCAGTTCTTC
CDR3: CATSRDLLAYEQFF

J: TRBJ1-4
V: TRBV5-1
D: .
size: .
DNA: TGCGCCAGCAGCACAGGTTCAACTAATGAAAAACTGTTTTTT
CDR3: CASSTGSTNEKLFF